Following are 11 T cell receptor beta chains from one sample sequenced in a study of Graves' ophthalmopathy and Graves' hyperthyroidism. The authors amplified TCR beta CDR3 regions from RNA transcripts. HTBI-primed RT-PCR formed the first round, and a multiplex PCR formed the second. TCRdb itself ran the multiplex PCR reads through MiXCR, one entry per CDR3 protein. The sample yields some 25,000 distinct CDR3 sequences, 48% seen once. The sequenced sample was peripheral blood. The source of these receptors is an adult woman with stable Graves' hyperthyroidism.

This clonotype was observed many times. The chain couples TRBV6-1 to TRBJ2-7; no definite D call. The CDR3 runs to 13 residues. Per the germline V gene, CDR1 is MNHNS and CDR2 is SASEGT. The germline V and J ends were trimmed by 4 bases and 2 bases, with 9 bases remaining between them. CDR3 sequence (DNA): TGTGCCAGCAGTGTTTACAGTACCTACGAGCAGTACTTC. As protein: CASSVYSTYEQYF.

At least ten counts were recorded for this clonotype. This sequence joins TRBV12-3 or TRBV12-4 and TRBJ2-7, with TRBD2 identical over 9 bases. The CDR3 runs 14 residues. The junction had 3 bases not matched to a gene; V was cut back by 3 bases and J by 3 bases. The CDR3 DNA follows: TGTGCCAGCAGTTTTTCTAGCGGGGTCTACGAGCAGTACTTC. Translated, it gives CASSFSSGVYEQYF.

The rearrangement uses TRBV7-9 and TRBJ1-2, with TRBD1 matching 9 bases. Trimming removed 3 bases from V and 5 bases from J; junction bases left unmatched: 7. The CDR3 runs 15 residues. CDR1 SEHNR and CDR2 FQNEAQ come from the germline V gene (reference sequence). The CDR3 sequence: CASSFPGTGLYGYTF. The DNA of the CDR3 is TGTGCCAGCAGCTTCCCAGGGACAGGGCTTTATGGCTACACCTTC.

The chain couples TRBV4-1 to TRBJ1-2; no definite D call. The V end was cut by 3 bases, the J end by 4 bases, with 6 bases between. The CDR3 loop spans 12 amino acids. CDR1 and CDR2 from the germline V gene are MGHRA and YSYEKL. The CDR3 protein is CASSQARYGYTF. As DNA, the CDR3 is TGCGCCAGCAGCCAGGCTCGCTATGGCTACACCTTC.

In this sample, this clonotype is medium-sized. The rearrangement uses TRBV5-1 and TRBJ2-7, with TRBD1 as a possible D gene (5 bases). Germline-derived CDR1 and CDR2 are SGHRS and YFSETQ. Trimming took 1 base from V and 2 from J, leaving 7 bases between them. The CDR3 runs 13 residues. The CDR3 is CASSLQGTYEQYF. The CDR3 DNA reads as TGCGCCAGCAGCTTGCAGGGCACCTACGAGCAGTACTTC. Looking up the rest from reference TRBV5-1 and TRBJ2-7 gives the full variable domain: KAGVTQTPRYLIKTRGQQVTLSCSPISGHRSVSWYQQTPGQGLQFLFEYFSETQRNKGNFPGRFSGRQFSNSRSEMNVSTLELGDSALYLCASSLQGTYEQYFGPGTRLTVT.

The chain has TRBV18 and TRBJ2-1, with 10 bases aligning to TRBD1. Germline CDR1 is KGHSH and CDR2 is LQKENI. The CDR3 contains 16 residues. The J segment lost 3 bases and the V segment lost 3 bases, leaving 5 bases of the junction unmatched. The CDR3 is CASSPEGQGNYNEQFF. The CDR3 DNA sequence: TGTGCCAGCTCACCCGAGGGACAGGGGAACTACAATGAGCAGTTCTTC.

In its sample, this clonotype was seen a few times. A junction end diverges from the germline sequence, so it may reflect a read error. V is TRBV5-4 and J is TRBJ2-5; 9 bases align to TRBD1. CDR1 is SGHNT and CDR2 is YYREEE in the germline V gene (reference sequence). This CDR3 has 13 amino acids. CDR3 protein: CTSSRTGEETQYF. CDR3 nucleotides: TGTACCAGCAGCCGGACAGGGGAAGAGACCCAGTACTTC.

This clonotype has ten or more counts. V is TRBV12-5 and J is TRBJ2-7; no clear D gene. CDR1 is LGHNT, CDR2 FRNRAP, per germline. Trimming removed 3 bases from V and 5 bases from J, with 8 bases in between. This CDR3 has 12 residues. CDR3 sequence reads: CASGFGLHEQYF. The CDR3 nucleotides are TGTGCTAGTGGTTTCGGGCTTCACGAGCAGTACTTC. Full variable domain (remainder filled in from reference TRBV12-5 and TRBJ2-7): DARVTQTPRHKVTEMGQEVTMRCQPILGHNTVFWYRQTMMQGLELLAYFRNRAPLDDSGMPKDRFSAEMPDATLATLKIQPSEPRDSAVYFCASGFGLHEQYFGPGTRLTVT.

The rearrangement uses TRBV7-2 and TRBJ2-1, with D unclear. V was pared by 1 base and J by 0 bases, with 10 bases between. Germline V gives CDR1 SGHTA, CDR2 FQGNSA. The length of the CDR3 is 16 residues. The CDR3 spells CASSLEGWSSYNEQFF. The CDR3 DNA reads as TGTGCCAGCAGCTTAGAGGGCTGGAGCTCCTACAATGAGCAGTTCTTC.

This rearrangement joins TRBV4-3 to TRBJ2-7, with 13 nucleotides matching TRBD2. V shed 5 bases and J 3 bases; nucleotides not matched to a gene: 7. Germline CDR1 reads LGHNA; CDR2 reads YSLEER. This CDR3 is built from 16 residues. CDR3 DNA: TGCGCCAGCAGCGAGGCCGGGACTAGCGGGATCTACGAGCAGTACTTC. It specifies CASSEAGTSGIYEQYF.

In its sample, this clonotype is medium-sized (0.01 to 0.1%). This chain links TRBV7-3 with TRBJ2-1, with D possibly being TRBD2 (5 bases). Trimming removed 5 bases from V and 6 bases from J, with 23 bases in between. Germline V gene sequence: CDR1 SGHTA, CDR2 FQGTGA. The CDR3 totals 17 residues. The CDR3 nucleotides are TGTGCCAGCAGCCCTAGCCTGAGAGCCCGTTCATTCAATGAGCAGTTCTTC. Its translation: CASSPSLRARSFNEQFF.